The rows below give T cell receptor beta chains drawn from one sample of a study of OX40 agonist ivuxolimab in advanced cancers. Clones were sequenced by immunoSEQ multiplex PCR, and TCRdb holds only the in-frame ones, with some missing. This sample yields around 30,000 clones, of which roughly 76% are seen a single time; 20% belongs to the top ten. The specimen comprised CD4+ or CD8+ T cells sorted from blood, sampled in a trial of the OX40 agonist ivuxolimab. These receptors all come from an adult with an advanced solid tumor such as melanoma, head and neck, liver or kidney cancer. Each CDR3 is given with its conserved first and last residue. D genes are given only for firm matches. Some rows mark clone size as missing; the rest say once, few, many or name a class of expanded clone.

TGTGCCAGCAGATCGGGACAGGGCCCAGATACGCAGTATTTT | CASRSGQGPDTQYF | . | TRBD1 | TRBJ2-3 | 14 | TRBV7-9
TGTGCCAGCAGTACCCCCCGGGACGCACTGAACACTGAAGCTTTCTTT | CASSTPRDALNTEAFF | . | . | TRBJ1-1 | 16 | TRBV28
TGTGCCAGCAGTTTAGGGGGGTCTTCGAGCTCCTACAATGAGCAGTTCTTC | CASSLGGSSSSYNEQFF | . | . | TRBJ2-1 | 17 | TRBV28
TGTGCCAGCAGCAGTACCGGGAGTGGTAGGCTACCTAGCACAGATACGCAGTATTTT | CASSSTGSGRLPSTDTQYF | . | . | TRBJ2-3 | 19 | TRBV5-8
TGTGCCATCACCCAATCTCCGGGGGACGGCTACACCTTC | CAITQSPGDGYTF | . | . | TRBJ1-2 | 13 | TRBV10-3
TGTGCCAGCAGTTTGGTCGGGACCCGGGTAGAGCAGCAGTACTTC | CASSLVGTRVEQQYF | few | . | TRBJ2-7 | 15 | TRBV7-2
TGTGCCAGCAGCTTAAGCCAGAACTATGAAGCTTTCTTT | CASSLSQNYEAFF | . | . | TRBJ1-1 | 13 | TRBV7-2
TGTGCCTGGAGTGCCAACAGGGGGCGCTACACCTTC | CAWSANRGRYTF | few | TRBD1 | TRBJ1-2 | 12 | TRBV30
TGTGCCAGCAGTCCTTTTAATACTAATGAAAAACTGTTTTTT | CASSPFNTNEKLFF | once | . | TRBJ1-4 | 14 | TRBV28
TGTGCCAGCAGCGCACCAGTTGGAGCGGGAGGCGGCGTAGATACGCAGTATTTT | CASSAPVGAGGGVDTQYF | few | TRBD2 | TRBJ2-3 | 18 | TRBV9
TGTGCCAGCAGTTTAAAGGAGTATGGCTACACCTTC | CASSLKEYGYTF | once | . | TRBJ1-2 | 12 | TRBV28
TGTGCCAGCAGCCATCATGAAAGCATGATTGAAGCTTTCTTT | CASSHHESMIEAFF | few | . | TRBJ1-1 | 14 | TRBV14
TGTGCCAGCAGGCGATCCGAGGAAGCTTTCTTT | CASRRSEEAFF | . | . | TRBJ1-1 | 11 | TRBV6-5
TGTGCCAGCAGCTTTACAGGGGGCTTTGGCTACACCTTC | CASSFTGGFGYTF | . | TRBD1 | TRBJ1-2 | 13 | TRBV11-2
TGCAGTGCTAGTACGGGGAAGGGCTACACCTTC | CSASTGKGYTF | . | . | TRBJ1-2 | 11 | TRBV20-1
TGTGCCAGCAGACTTAGGGGTGATTCACCCCTCCACTTT | CASRLRGDSPLHF | . | . | TRBJ1-6 | 13 | TRBV2
TGTGCCAGCAGCTTATCGCGGGGGGGCCGGACGGAGACCCAGTACTTC | CASSLSRGGRTETQYF | . | TRBD2 | TRBJ2-5 | 16 | TRBV7-2
TGTGCCAGCAGGCCCCCTAGCGGGGACACCGGGGAGCTGTTTTTT | CASRPPSGDTGELFF | . | TRBD2 | TRBJ2-2 | 15 | TRBV5-4
TGCAGCGTTTCCCCCGGGACAGGGGGCCCAGATACGCAGTATTTT | CSVSPGTGGPDTQYF | . | TRBD1 | TRBJ2-3 | 15 | TRBV29-1
TGCGCCAGCAGCCAAGAATCGTTCGGGACGAGCACAGATACGCAGTATTTT | CASSQESFGTSTDTQYF | . | . | TRBJ2-3 | 17 | TRBV4-1
TGTGCCAGCAGCCGTACAGGATCCTACGAGCAGTACTTC | CASSRTGSYEQYF | . | . | TRBJ2-7 | 13 | TRBV28
TGTGCCAGCACTCTAGGGAGACAGGTTCAAATTAATGAAAAACTGTTTTTT | CASTLGRQVQINEKLFF | . | . | TRBJ1-4 | 17 | TRBV7-9
TGTGCCAGCAGCTTACTATTCGGGACCTCGAACACCGGGGAGCTGTTTTTT | CASSLLFGTSNTGELFF | . | . | TRBJ2-2 | 17 | TRBV7-2
TGTGCCAGCAGCCTCACAGGATACCACTCTGGAAACACCATATATTTT | CASSLTGYHSGNTIYF | . | . | TRBJ1-3 | 16 | TRBV9
TGCGCCAGCAGCCAAGATTATGGCAGGGTAGGTCAGCCCCAGCATTTT | CASSQDYGRVGQPQHF | . | . | TRBJ1-5 | 16 | TRBV4-3
TGTGCCAGCAGCTTGGCCTTGGTGGACAACTATGGCTACACCTTC | CASSLALVDNYGYTF | . | . | TRBJ1-2 | 15 | TRBV5-4
TGTGCCAGCAGCACCGGAACGATAGGCTACGAGCAGTACTTC | CASSTGTIGYEQYF | . | . | TRBJ2-7 | 14 | TRBV9
TGTGCCAGTAGTGTCGGAACAGGGCGGGGTAACTATGGCTACACCTTC | CASSVGTGRGNYGYTF | . | . | TRBJ1-2 | 16 | TRBV19
TGCGCCAGCAGAACACATCTAGCGGGGCGCAACCGAAGCTCCTACAATGAGCAGTTCTTC | CASRTHLAGRNRSSYNEQFF | . | TRBD2 | TRBJ2-1 | 20 | TRBV5-1
TGTGCCAGCAGCTTAGGCCGGGGACAGGGGGCCGGTAACTATGGCTACACCTTC | CASSLGRGQGAGNYGYTF | . | TRBD1 | TRBJ1-2 | 18 | TRBV7-2
TGTGCCAGCAGCTATGACGGCGCCAATGAGCAGTTCTTC | CASSYDGANEQFF | . | . | TRBJ2-1 | 13 | TRBV5-4
TGTGCCAGCAGCTTAGGGCGGGCGGGGTTCACAGATACGCAGTATTTT | CASSLGRAGFTDTQYF | . | . | TRBJ2-3 | 16 | TRBV7-9
TGTGCCAGTAGTACCCTCCGGTACAACACCATATATTTT | CASSTLRYNTIYF | . | . | TRBJ1-3 | 13 | TRBV19